This T cell receptor (beta chain) was captured by sequencing in a study of OX40 agonist ivuxolimab in advanced cancers. Germline loops: CDR1 MNHEY, CDR2 SVGAGI. V dropped 3 bases and J dropped 0 bases, with 9 bases sitting between them. CDR3 length: 16 amino acids. The table came from immunoSEQ multiplex PCR; TCRdb's copy has only in-frame clones and leaves some out. The data show around 26,000 clones, with 75% to 90% seen just once and around 32% held by the top ten. Specimen: CD4+ or CD8+ T cells sorted from blood, collected in a trial of the OX40 agonist ivuxolimab. The TCR originated in an adult with an advanced solid tumor such as melanoma, head and neck, liver or kidney cancer. V and J are TRBV6-5 and TRBJ2-6; no definite D call. CDR3: CASSYYSASGANVLTF. The CDR3 nucleotides are TGTGCCAGCAGTTATTACAGTGCCTCTGGGGCCAACGTCCTGACTTTC.